The sample holds a few counts of the clone carrying this TCR beta chain. As yet, its antigen is unknown. These data belong to a study of cytomegalovirus exposure and HLA in healthy donors. In the study overall: Samples from HLA-typed donors yielded approximately 88 million unique TCRs in an early data release. Study outcomes and limitations: When analyzed later, a missense DCLRE1C variant was found to be linked to TCR beta V- and J-gene trimming. Donors belonging to an Asian-associated ancestry cluster reportedly showed fewer N-insertions in productive TCRs than the approximately 680-donor mean, according to what a later analysis found.

The PCR made use of 60 Vbeta and 13 Jbeta primers. TCRdb's copy holds only in-frame clones and misses some; the assay was immunoSEQ multiplex PCR. The sample has 120,000 to 150,000 clones; roughly 82% are singletons. The CDR3 has 15 amino acids. V lost 3 bases and J lost 1, with 9 bases in between. CDR1 MGHRA and CDR2 YSYEKL come from the germline V gene. Sequencing was carried out using PBMCs. The chain has TRBV4-1 and TRBJ1-4, with no clear D. This TCR was sampled from a man between 18 and 35 years old in good health and CMV-seropositive. The CDR3 sequence: CASSQLQLTNEKLFF. The DNA of the CDR3 is TGCGCCAGCAGCCAGCTACAGCTAACTAATGAAAAACTGTTTTTT.